The next 23 T cell receptor beta chains were all read from a single sample in a study of OX40 agonist ivuxolimab in advanced cancers. The method was immunoSEQ multiplex PCR; TCRdb's version includes in-frame clones alone and lacks a portion of them. In the table there are 13,000 to 15,000 clones, about 84% of which are singletons. Material: CD4+ or CD8+ T cells sorted from blood, obtained in a trial of the OX40 agonist ivuxolimab. The source is an adult with an advanced solid tumor such as melanoma, head and neck, liver or kidney cancer.

The gene calls are TRBV5-1 and TRBJ2-5, with D uncertain. This CDR3 has 14 residues. Germline V gene sequence: CDR1 SGHRS, CDR2 YFSETQ. Trimming took 1 base from V and 1 from J, leaving 8 bases between them. The CDR3 nucleotides read TGCGCCAGCAGCTTGAGACCGCCCCAAGAGACCCAGTACTTC. This sequence encodes CASSLRPPQETQYF.

This clone was seen just once. The genes are TRBV7-2 and TRBJ2-7; tentative D call: TRBD1 (6 bases). The CDR3 length is 15 residues. Germline CDR1 reads SGHTA; CDR2 reads FQGNSA. Trimming shortened V by 5 bases and J by 0 bases, and 14 bases separated the two germline ends. CDR3 DNA: TGTGCCAGCAGCCTACTCGGGACACCCTCCTACGAGCAGTACTTC. Residues: CASSLLGTPSYEQYF.

This chain connects TRBV7-2 to TRBJ1-1; D is uncertain. This CDR3 has 15 residues. Trimming took 1 base from V and 9 from J, leaving 18 bases between them. Germline CDR1 and CDR2: SGHTA and FQGNSA. The CDR3 DNA reads as TGTGCCAGCAGCTTAGGGGAAGGTTTCCGTTCTCAAGCTTTCTTT. It yields the protein CASSLGEGFRSQAFF. Complete variable domain (other parts from reference TRBV7-2 and TRBJ1-1): GAGVSQSPSNKVTEKGKDVELRCDPISGHTALYWYRQSLGQGLEFLIYFQGNSAPDKSGLPSDRFSAERTGGSVSTLTIQRTQQEDSAVYLCASSLGEGFRSQAFFGQGTRLTVV.

Only a few counts were recorded for this clone. This rearrangement joins TRBV5-4 to TRBJ2-1; tentatively, D is TRBD2 (5 bases). This CDR3 contains 12 residues. The ends were cut back, 4 bases at V and 9 bases at J, with 11 bases in the middle. Germline V CDR1 and CDR2: SGHNT, YYREEE (reference sequence). Here the CDR3 reads CASSPHEGEQFF. The CDR3 bases are TGTGCCAGCAGCCCTCATGAGGGTGAGCAGTTCTTC. Filled out from reference TRBV5-4 and TRBJ2-1, the complete variable domain reads ETGVTQSPTHLIKTRGQQVTLRCSSQSGHNTVSWYQQALGQGPQFIFQYYREEENGRGNFPPRFSGLQFPNYSSELNVNALELDDSALYLCASSPHEGEQFFGPGTRLTVL.

By frequency in the sample, this clone is medium-sized. This chain uses TRBV28 with TRBJ1-1, with D possibly TRBD1 on 5 matching bases. CDR1 and CDR2 from the germline V gene are MDHEN and SYDVKM. Trimming took off 10 bases at V and 0 bases at J, with 12 bases between the two ends. The CDR3 is 13 residues long. Written as DNA, the CDR3 is TGTGCCACCTTTGACAGATTGAACACTGAAGCTTTCTTT. Amino acids: CATFDRLNTEAFF.

The chain joins TRBV11-1 to TRBJ2-2; TRBD2 matches 11 bases. Unmatched junction bases numbered 13, after V lost 1 base and J lost 6 bases. Germline CDR1 reads SGHAT; CDR2 reads FQDESV (reference sequence). The CDR3 sequence is 19 residues long. The CDR3 sequence is CASSLGLAGGPIYSGELFF. The CDR3 DNA is TGTGCCAGCAGCTTAGGGCTAGCGGGAGGTCCCATATACTCCGGGGAGCTGTTTTTT.

This clone was observed a handful of times. The chain couples TRBV7-6 to TRBJ1-2; a weak D match, TRBD1 (5 bases). This CDR3 region has 13 residues. Per germline, CDR1 SGHVS and CDR2 FNYEAQ. V was pared by 5 bases and J by 4 bases, with 11 bases between. This CDR3 reads CASSRGPSYGYTF. The CDR3 DNA reads TGTGCCAGCAGCCGGGGACCCAGCTATGGCTACACCTTC.

The rearrangement uses TRBV10-3 and TRBJ1-2; weak D call: TRBD1 (6 bases). The V gene lost 2 bases and the J gene lost 8 bases, with 18 bases spanning the gap. Germline CDR1 is ENHRY and CDR2 is SYGVKD. The CDR3 is 15 residues long. CDR3 coding DNA: TGTGCCATCAGTGAGGAGGGGGAGACAGGAGACGGCTACACCTTC. This translates into CAISEEGETGDGYTF.

A single count supports this clone. V and J are TRBV19 and TRBJ2-3; D not resolved. CDR1 is LNHDA, CDR2 SQIVND, per germline (reference sequence). Trimming left V 5 bases short and J 5 bases short, with 14 bases between. CDR3 size: 14 residues. The CDR3 DNA is TGTGCCAGTAGTGAATCTCCCGACGGAGATACGCAGTATTTT. Amino acids: CASSESPDGDTQYF. Full variable domain (rest looked up from reference TRBV19 and TRBJ2-3): DGGITQSPKYLFRKEGQNVTLSCEQNLNHDAMYWYRQDPGQGLRLIYYSQIVNDFQKGDIAEGYSVSREKKESFPLTVTSAQKNPTAFYLCASSESPDGDTQYFGPGTRLTVL.

The rearrangement joins TRBV15 to TRBJ1-1; TRBD1 might be the D (5 bases). This CDR3 is built from 15 residues. CDR1 and CDR2 from the germline V gene are LNHNV and YYDKDF (reference sequence). Trimming removed 2 bases at V and 0 bases at J, with 10 bases between. The CDR3 region is CATSRPGTLNTEAFF. The CDR3 bases are TGTGCCACCAGCAGACCCGGGACGTTGAACACTGAAGCTTTCTTT.

This sequence joins TRBV5-4 and TRBJ2-3; a weak D match, TRBD2 (5 bases). Germline V gene data show CDR1 as SGHNT and CDR2 as YYREEE (reference sequence). V lost 2 bases and J 2 bases, leaving 15 bases between the germline ends. There are 16 residues in the CDR3. Here the CDR3 reads CASSFGVRLNTDTQYF. The CDR3 DNA is TGTGCCAGCAGCTTTGGGGTCCGACTAAACACAGATACGCAGTATTTT.

This clone was counted between two and nine times. V gene TRBV15 combines with J gene TRBJ2-2, with D perhaps TRBD1 (6 bases). Germline V gene sequence: CDR1 LNHNV, CDR2 YYDKDF (reference sequence). This CDR3 has 12 residues. With 6 bases removed from V and 5 bases from J, the gap between germline ends came to 7 bases. CDR3 residues: CATRQGTGELFF. The CDR3 DNA follows: TGTGCCACCAGGCAGGGGACCGGGGAGCTGTTTTTT. Combining the CDR3 with reference TRBV15 and TRBJ2-2 gives the whole variable domain DAMVIQNPRYQVTQFGKPVTLSCSQTLNHNVMYWYQQKSSQAPKLLFHYYDKDFNNEADTPDNFQSRRPNTSFCFLDIRSPGLGDTAMYLCATRQGTGELFFGEGSRLTVL.

This rearrangement joins TRBV7-9 to TRBJ2-4, with 9 bases aligning to TRBD1. V gave up 1 base and J gave up 6 bases; unmatched junction bases: 1. The length of the CDR3 is 14 residues. Germline V lookup: CDR1 SEHNR, CDR2 FQNEAQ (reference sequence). The CDR3 DNA is TGTGCCAGCAGCTTAGGGGACAGGGCAAACATTCAGTACTTC. Protein product: CASSLGDRANIQYF.

The V call is TRBV5-4, the J call TRBJ2-3; TRBD2 aligns across 11 bases. Per germline, CDR1 SGHNT and CDR2 YYREEE (reference sequence). Trimming cost V 4 bases and J 1 base; bases outside gene matches: 2. CDR3 length: 15 amino acids. CDR3 DNA sequence: TGTGCCAGCAGCCTTAGCGGGAGGGGCACAGATACGCAGTATTTT. Amino acid sequence: CASSLSGRGTDTQYF.

J is TRBJ2-1 and V is TRBV4-3; 7 bases align to TRBD2. The CDR3 contains 16 residues. V shed 1 base and J 4 bases; nucleotides not matched to a gene: 7. CDR1 and CDR2 (germline): LGHNA, YSLEER. The CDR3, as DNA: TGCGCCAGCAGCCAAGTGGCTGCGGGAGTTTACAATGAGCAGTTCTTC. Translation: CASSQVAAGVYNEQFF.

This chain uses TRBV27 with TRBJ2-7; 10 bases match TRBD2. Germline V lookup: CDR1 MNHEY, CDR2 SMNVEV (reference sequence). V shed 11 bases and J 4 bases; nucleotides not matched to a gene: 14. The CDR3 totals 15 residues. This chain's CDR3 is CASQLKREGLYEQYF. In nucleotides, the CDR3 is TGTGCCTCCCAGCTTAAGCGGGAGGGCCTGTACGAGCAGTACTTC.

J is TRBJ2-3 and V is TRBV27; the D is unclear. The CDR3 is made up of 14 amino acids. Trimming took 0 bases from V and 7 from J, leaving 11 bases between them. CDR1 is MNHEY, CDR2 SMNVEV, per germline (reference sequence). The CDR3 here is CASSLSSVTHTQYF. The CDR3 DNA reads as TGTGCCAGCAGTTTATCGTCGGTCACTCATACGCAGTATTTT.

This clone was counted a single time. The chain is built from TRBV28 and TRBJ2-5; no clear D. The CDR3 consists of 13 residues. Germline V gene lookup returns CDR1 MDHEN and CDR2 SYDVKM. V lost 3 bases to trimming and J lost 4 bases, with 9 bases between them. CDR3 residues: CASSFLLTETQYF. The CDR3 nucleotides are TGTGCCAGCAGTTTTTTGCTTACAGAGACCCAGTACTTC.

The chain recombines TRBV19 with TRBJ2-7; TRBD1 matches at 9 bases. J was trimmed by 5 bases and V by 9 bases; bases with no gene match: 23. The CDR3 sequence is 18 residues long. Germline CDR1 reads LNHDA; CDR2 reads SQIVND (reference sequence). The CDR3 DNA is TGTGCCAGCCCCCCAGAAGGAGGGACAGGGCTTGTTTTTGACGAGCAGTACTTC. Protein sequence: CASPPEGGTGLVFDEQYF.

The gene calls are TRBV9 and TRBJ2-7; 10 bases fit TRBD1. The CDR3 spans 14 residues. Germline V gives CDR1 SGDLS, CDR2 YYNGEE. Trimming removed 1 base from V and 5 bases from J; junction bases left unmatched: 3. For the CDR3, the DNA is TGTGCCAGCAGCGTATCCGGGACAGGGGACGAGCAGTACTTC. Protein product: CASSVSGTGDEQYF. Combining the CDR3 with reference TRBV9 and TRBJ2-7 gives the whole variable domain DSGVTQTPKHLITATGQRVTLRCSPRSGDLSVYWYQQSLDQGLQFLIQYYNGEERAKGNILERFSAQQFPDLHSELNLSSLELGDSALYFCASSVSGTGDEQYFGPGTRLTVT.

This chain uses TRBV27 with TRBJ2-7; D is ambiguous. Trimming stripped 5 bases from V and 5 bases from J, with 13 bases between. CDR1 and CDR2 (germline): MNHEY, SMNVEV (reference sequence). This CDR3 spans 13 amino acids. The CDR3 sequence is CASSPPQFNEQYF. DNA of the CDR3: TGTGCCAGCAGTCCCCCGCAGTTTAACGAGCAGTACTTC.

The chain links TRBV15 to TRBJ2-3, with 11 bases that match TRBD2. This CDR3 contains 15 residues. Germline-derived CDR1 and CDR2 are LNHNV and YYDKDF (reference sequence). Trimming removed 4 bases from V and 4 bases from J; junction bases left unmatched: 4. The CDR3 DNA follows: TGTGCCACCAGCAAGTCACTAGCGGGAGCAGATACGCAGTATTTT. Translated: CATSKSLAGADTQYF.

This clone was observed once. This sequence joins TRBV7-3 and TRBJ2-3; D not resolved. The germline V gene encodes CDR1 SGHTA and CDR2 FQGTGA. The CDR3 length is 15 residues. V lost 4 bases and J lost 2, with 13 bases in between. Here the CDR3 DNA reads TGTGCCAGCAGCTCCCTTAAAGAGACCACAGATACGCAGTATTTT. Protein sequence: CASSSLKETTDTQYF.